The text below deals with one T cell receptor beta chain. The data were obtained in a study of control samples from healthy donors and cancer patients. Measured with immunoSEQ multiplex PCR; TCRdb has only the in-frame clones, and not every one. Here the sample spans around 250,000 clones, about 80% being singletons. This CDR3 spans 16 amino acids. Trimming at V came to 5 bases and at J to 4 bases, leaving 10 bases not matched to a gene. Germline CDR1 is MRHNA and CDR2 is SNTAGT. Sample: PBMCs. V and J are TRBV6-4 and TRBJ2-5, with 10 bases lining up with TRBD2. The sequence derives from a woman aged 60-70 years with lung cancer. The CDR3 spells CASSPGVAGGPETQYF. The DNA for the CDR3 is TGTGCCAGCAGTCCCGGGGTAGCGGGGGGTCCAGAGACCCAGTACTTC.